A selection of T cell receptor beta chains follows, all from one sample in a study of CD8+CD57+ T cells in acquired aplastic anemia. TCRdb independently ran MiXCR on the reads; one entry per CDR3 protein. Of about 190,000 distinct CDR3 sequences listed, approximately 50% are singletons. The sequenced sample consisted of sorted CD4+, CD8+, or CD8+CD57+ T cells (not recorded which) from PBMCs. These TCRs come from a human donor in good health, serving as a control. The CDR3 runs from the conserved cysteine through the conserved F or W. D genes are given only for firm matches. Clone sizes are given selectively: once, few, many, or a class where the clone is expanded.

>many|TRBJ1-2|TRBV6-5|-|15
CASSYSTVGGGSYTF
TGTGCCAGCAGTTACTCGACGGTGGGGGGCGGGAGCTACACCTTC
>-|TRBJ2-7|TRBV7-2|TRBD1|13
CASRQGALYEQYF
TGTGCCAGCAGACAGGGGGCCCTCTACGAGCAGTACTTC
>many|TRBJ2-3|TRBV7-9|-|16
CASSPPPPGFSDTQYF
TGTGCCAGCAGCCCCCCTCCCCCTGGGTTCTCAGATACGCAGTATTTT
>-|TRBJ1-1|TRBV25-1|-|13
CASSEGLGLEAFF
TGTGCCAGCAGTGAAGGGTTAGGACTTGAAGCTTTCTTT
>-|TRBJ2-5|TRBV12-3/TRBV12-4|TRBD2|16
CASSLNGLAGQETQYF
TGTGCCAGCAGTTTAAATGGACTAGCTGGCCAAGAGACCCAGTACTTC
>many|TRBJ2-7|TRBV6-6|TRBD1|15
CASSSRQGAPYEQYF
TGTGCCAGCAGTTCAAGACAGGGGGCCCCCTACGAGCAGTACTTC
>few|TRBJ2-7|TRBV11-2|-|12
CASSGTPSEQYF
TGTGCCAGCAGCGGAACACCGTCCGAGCAGTACTTC
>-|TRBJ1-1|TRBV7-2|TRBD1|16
CASSFHLGQAAAGAFF
TGTGCCAGCAGCTTCCACTTAGGACAGGCCGCTGCAGGAGCTTTCTTT
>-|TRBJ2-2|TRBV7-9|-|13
CASIQANTGDLFF
TGTGCCAGCATCCAAGCGAACACCGGGGATCTGTTTTTT
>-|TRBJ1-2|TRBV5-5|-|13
CASSPPTAHGYTF
TGTGCCAGCAGCCCGCCAACTGCGCATGGCTACACCTTC
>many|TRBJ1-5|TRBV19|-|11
CASTGGGPQHF
TGTGCCAGTACCGGGGGGGGGCCCCAGCATTTT
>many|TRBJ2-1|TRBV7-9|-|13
CASSLTGFDEQFF
TGTGCCAGCAGCTTAACCGGGTTTGATGAGCAGTTCTTC
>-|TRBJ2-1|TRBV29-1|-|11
CSQDGYNEQFF
TGCAGCCAAGACGGGTACAATGAGCAGTTCTTC
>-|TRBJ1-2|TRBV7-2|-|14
CASSPSGAIYGYTF
TGTGCCAGCAGCCCATCTGGGGCCATCTATGGCTACACCTTC
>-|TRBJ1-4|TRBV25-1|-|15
CASSEGWGRGEKLFF
TGTGCCAGCAGTGAAGGGTGGGGGCGCGGTGAAAAACTGTTTTTT
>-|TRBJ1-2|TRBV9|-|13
CASSPEGWRGYTF
TGTGCCAGCAGCCCAGAGGGTTGGCGTGGCTACACCTTC
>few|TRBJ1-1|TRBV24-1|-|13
CATSAQRSTEAFF
TGTGCCACCAGTGCCCAGAGGAGCACTGAAGCTTTCTTT
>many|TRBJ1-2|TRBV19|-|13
CASSTGRVGGYTF
TGCGCCAGTAGTACGGGCAGGGTGGGTGGCTACACCTTC
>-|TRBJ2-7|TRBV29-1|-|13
CSVGQGGAYEQYF
TGCAGCGTAGGCCAGGGGGGGGCCTACGAGCAGTACTTC
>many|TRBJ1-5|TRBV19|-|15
CASSKRGDSNQPQHF
TGTGCCAGTAGTAAGAGGGGGGATAGCAATCAGCCCCAGCATTTT
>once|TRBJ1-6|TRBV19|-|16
CASRAGTGIYNSPLHF
TGTGCCAGTAGGGCTGGAACGGGAATCTATAATTCACCCCTCCACTTT
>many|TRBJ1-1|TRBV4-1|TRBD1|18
CASSQDLVGQGMRTEAFF
TGCGCCAGCAGCCAAGATCTAGTAGGACAGGGGATGCGCACTGAAGCTTTCTTT
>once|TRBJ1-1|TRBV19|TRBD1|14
CASSIGDRDTEAFF
TGTGCCAGTAGTATAGGAGACAGGGACACTGAAGCTTTCTTT
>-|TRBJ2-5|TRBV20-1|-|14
CSASGGTVQETQYF
TGCAGTGCTAGCGGGGGGACAGTTCAAGAGACCCAGTACTTC
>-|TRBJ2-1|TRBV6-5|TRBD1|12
CASSSIGQGQFF
TGTGCCAGCAGTTCTATAGGACAGGGGCAGTTCTTC
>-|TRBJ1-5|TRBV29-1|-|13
CSLAYGSNQPQHF
TGCAGCTTAGCTTACGGTAGCAATCAGCCCCAGCATTTT
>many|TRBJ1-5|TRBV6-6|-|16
CASSSRPGPQGQPQHF
TGTGCCAGCAGTTCGCGCCCGGGACCCCAAGGGCAGCCCCAGCATTTT
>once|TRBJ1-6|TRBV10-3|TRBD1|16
CASSDSGTGDNSPLHF
TGTGCCAGCAGTGACTCTGGGACAGGTGATAATTCACCCCTCCACTTT
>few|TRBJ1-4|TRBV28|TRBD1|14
CASSTTGGDEKLFF
TGTGCCAGCAGTACGACAGGGGGGGATGAAAAACTGTTTTTT
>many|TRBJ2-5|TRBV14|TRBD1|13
CASNRGLGETQYF
TGTGCCAGCAACAGGGGGCTAGGCGAGACCCAGTACTTC
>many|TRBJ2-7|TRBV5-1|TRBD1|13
CASSSGQGHEQYF
TGCGCCAGCAGCTCCGGACAGGGCCACGAGCAGTACTTC
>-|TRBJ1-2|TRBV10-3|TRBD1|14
CAISDREGNYGYTF
TGTGCCATCAGCGACAGGGAGGGGAACTATGGCTACACCTTC
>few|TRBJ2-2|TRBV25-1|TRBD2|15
CASSASSGGTGELFF
TGTGCCAGCAGTGCATCTAGCGGGGGGACCGGGGAGCTGTTTTTT
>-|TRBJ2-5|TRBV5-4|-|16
CASSLERGFGGETQYF
TGTGCCAGCAGCTTGGAAAGGGGCTTCGGTGGAGAGACCCAGTACTTC
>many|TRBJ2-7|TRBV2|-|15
CASREMTSTNYEQYF
TGTGCCAGCAGAGAGATGACTAGTACCAACTACGAGCAGTACTTC
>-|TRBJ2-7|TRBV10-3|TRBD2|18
CAISTTSGVRRHSYEQYF
TGTGCCATCAGTACGACTAGCGGGGTTCGCCGGCATTCCTACGAGCAGTACTTC
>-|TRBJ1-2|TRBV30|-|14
CAWSGLVQICGYTF
TGTGCCTGGAGTGGTCTAGTACAGATCTGTGGCTACACCTTC
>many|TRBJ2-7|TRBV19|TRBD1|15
CASSMRTGDCYEQYF
TGTGCCAGTAGTATGAGGACAGGGGATTGTTACGAGCAGTACTTC
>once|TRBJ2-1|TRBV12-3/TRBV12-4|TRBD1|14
CASSRDRADNEQFF
TGTGCCAGCAGTCGGGACAGGGCGGACAATGAGCAGTTCTTC
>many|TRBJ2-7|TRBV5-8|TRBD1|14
CAYDRRTGGYEQYF
TGTGCCTACGACCGACGGACAGGGGGCTACGAGCAGTACTTC
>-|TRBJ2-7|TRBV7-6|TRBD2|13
CASSLREDYEQYF
TGTGCCAGCAGCTTGCGGGAGGACTACGAGCAGTACTTC
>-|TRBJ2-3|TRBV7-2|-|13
CASSLDYSATQYF
TGTGCCAGCAGTTTGGACTATTCTGCTACGCAGTATTTT
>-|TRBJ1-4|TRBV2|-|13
CASSEQGGEKLFF
TGTGCCAGCAGTGAGCAGGGCGGTGAAAAACTGTTTTTT
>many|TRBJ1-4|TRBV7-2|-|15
CASSLQRDRNEKLFF
TGTGCCAGCAGCCTACAGAGGGACCGTAATGAAAAACTGTTTTTT
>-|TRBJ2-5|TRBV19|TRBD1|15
CASSIRGQVNQPQYF
TGTGCCAGTAGTATTAGGGGACAGGTCAATCAGCCCCAGTACTTC
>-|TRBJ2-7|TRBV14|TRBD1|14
CASSRTGVSYEQYF
TGTGCCAGCAGCCGGACAGGGGTCTCCTACGAGCAGTACTTC
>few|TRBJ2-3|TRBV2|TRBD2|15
CASSISGGDTDTQYF
TGTGCCAGCAGCATTAGCGGGGGAGACACAGATACGCAGTATTTT
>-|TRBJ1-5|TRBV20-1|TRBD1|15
CSARETGGSNQPQHF
TGCAGTGCTAGAGAAACAGGGGGAAGCAATCAGCCCCAGCACTTT
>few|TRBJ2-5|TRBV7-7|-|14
CASSLAVLGKTQYF
TGTGCTAGCAGCTTAGCGGTTCTCGGGAAGACCCAGTACTTC
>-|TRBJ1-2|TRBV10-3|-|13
CAISELGGGGYTF
TGTGCCATCAGTGAGTTGGGGGGGGGTGGCTACACCTTC